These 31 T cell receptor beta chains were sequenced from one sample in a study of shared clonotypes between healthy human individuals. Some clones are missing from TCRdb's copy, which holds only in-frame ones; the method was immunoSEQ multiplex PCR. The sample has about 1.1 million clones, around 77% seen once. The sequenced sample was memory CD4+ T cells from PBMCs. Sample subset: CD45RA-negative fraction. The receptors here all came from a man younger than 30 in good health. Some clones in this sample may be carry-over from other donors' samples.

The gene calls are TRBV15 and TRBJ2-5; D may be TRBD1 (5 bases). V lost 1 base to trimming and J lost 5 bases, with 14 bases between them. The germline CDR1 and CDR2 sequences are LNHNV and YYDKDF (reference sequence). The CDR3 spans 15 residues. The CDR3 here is CATSRGSQGGETQYF. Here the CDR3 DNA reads TGTGCCACCAGCAGAGGGTCGCAGGGCGGCGAGACCCAGTACTTC.

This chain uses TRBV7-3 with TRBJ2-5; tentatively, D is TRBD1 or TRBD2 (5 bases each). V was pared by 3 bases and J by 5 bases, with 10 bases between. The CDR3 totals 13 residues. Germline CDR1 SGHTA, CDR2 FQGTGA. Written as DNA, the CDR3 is TGTGCCAGCAGCTTTAAGTGGGGGGAGACCCAGTACTTC. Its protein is CASSFKWGETQYF. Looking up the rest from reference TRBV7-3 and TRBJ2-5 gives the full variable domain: GAGVSQTPSNKVTEKGKYVELRCDPISGHTALYWYRQSLGQGPEFLIYFQGTGAADDSGLPNDRFFAVRPEGSVSTLKIQRTERGDSAVYLCASSFKWGETQYFGPGTRLLVL.

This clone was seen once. CDR3 in amino acids: CASSSRGGKNIQYF. In DNA form, the CDR3 reads TGTGCCAGTAGTAGCCGTGGAGGGAAAAACATTCAGTACTTC. J is TRBJ2-4 and V is TRBV19, with D tentatively TRBD2 (6 bases). Trimming cost V 4 bases and J 4 bases, with 11 bases left between them. The CDR3 has 14 residues. The germline V gene has CDR1 LNHDA and CDR2 SQIVND (reference sequence).

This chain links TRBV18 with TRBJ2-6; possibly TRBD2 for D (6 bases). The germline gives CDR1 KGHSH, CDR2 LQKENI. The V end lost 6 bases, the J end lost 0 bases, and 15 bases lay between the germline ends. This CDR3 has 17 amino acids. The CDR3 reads CASSKGQAGSGANVLTF. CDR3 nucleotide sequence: TGTGCCAGCTCGAAGGGTCAAGCGGGCTCTGGGGCCAACGTCCTGACTTTC.

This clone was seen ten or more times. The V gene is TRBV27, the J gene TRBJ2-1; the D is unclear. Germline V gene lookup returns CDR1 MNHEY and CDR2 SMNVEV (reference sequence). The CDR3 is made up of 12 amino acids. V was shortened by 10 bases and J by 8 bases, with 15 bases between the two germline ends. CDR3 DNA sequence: TGTGCCAACGACCAGCTGCCCCATGAGCAGTTCTTC. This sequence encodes CANDQLPHEQFF.

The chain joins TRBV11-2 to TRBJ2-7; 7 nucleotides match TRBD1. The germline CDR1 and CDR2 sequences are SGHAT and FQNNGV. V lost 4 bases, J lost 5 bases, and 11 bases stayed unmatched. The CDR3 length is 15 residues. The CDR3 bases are TGTGCCAGCAGCTCGTCAGACAGGGCCGATCACGAGCAGTACTTC. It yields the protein CASSSSDRADHEQYF. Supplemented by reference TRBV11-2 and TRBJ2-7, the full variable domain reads EAGVAQSPRYKIIEKRQSVAFWCNPISGHATLYWYQQILGQGPKLLIQFQNNGVVDDSQLPKDRFSAERLKGVDSTLKIQPAKLEDSAVYLCASSSSDRADHEQYFGPGTRLTVT.

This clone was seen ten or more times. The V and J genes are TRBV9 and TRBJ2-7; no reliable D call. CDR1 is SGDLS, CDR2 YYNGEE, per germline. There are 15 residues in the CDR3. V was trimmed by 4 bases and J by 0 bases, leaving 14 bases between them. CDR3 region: CASSRDGRTSYEQYF. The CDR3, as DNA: TGTGCCAGCAGCCGAGACGGACGGACCTCCTACGAGCAGTACTTC.

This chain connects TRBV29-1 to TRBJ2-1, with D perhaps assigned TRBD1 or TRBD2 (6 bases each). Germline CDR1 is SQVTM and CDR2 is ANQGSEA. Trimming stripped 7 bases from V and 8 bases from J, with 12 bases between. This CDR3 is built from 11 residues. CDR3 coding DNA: TGCAGCGCGGGGGCAGGATATGAGCAGTTCTTC. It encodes CSAGAGYEQFF.

The CDR3: CASSRSGGSLGEQYF. In nucleotides, the CDR3 is TGCGCCAGCAGCCGATCCGGGGGGTCCCTCGGGGAGCAGTACTTC. V and J are TRBV5-1 and TRBJ2-7; 7 bases align to TRBD2. V trimming: 4 bases; J trimming: 7 bases; junction bases outside the gene matches: 14. The CDR3 loop spans 15 amino acids. Germline V lookup: CDR1 SGHRS, CDR2 YFSETQ.

The CDR3 region is CASSLLSTGADGPQHF. The CDR3 DNA reads as TGTGCCAGCAGTTTATTGAGCACGGGAGCGGACGGGCCCCAGCATTTT. The J gene is TRBJ1-5, the V gene TRBV27; D not certain. The V gene lost 1 base and the J gene lost 9 bases, with 19 bases spanning the gap. Germline CDR1 MNHEY, CDR2 SMNVEV (reference sequence). The CDR3 contains 16 residues.

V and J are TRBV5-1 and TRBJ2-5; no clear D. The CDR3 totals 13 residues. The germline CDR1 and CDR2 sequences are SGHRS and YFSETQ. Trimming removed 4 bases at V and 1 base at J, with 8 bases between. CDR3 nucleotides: TGCGCCAGCAGCGTCGGGTCCCAAGAGACCCAGTACTTC. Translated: CASSVGSQETQYF.

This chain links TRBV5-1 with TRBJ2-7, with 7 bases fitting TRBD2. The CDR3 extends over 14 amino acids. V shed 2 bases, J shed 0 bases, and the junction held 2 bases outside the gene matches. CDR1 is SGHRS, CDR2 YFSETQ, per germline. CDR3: CASSFAGDSYEQYF. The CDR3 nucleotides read TGCGCCAGCAGCTTTGCGGGAGACTCCTACGAGCAGTACTTC.

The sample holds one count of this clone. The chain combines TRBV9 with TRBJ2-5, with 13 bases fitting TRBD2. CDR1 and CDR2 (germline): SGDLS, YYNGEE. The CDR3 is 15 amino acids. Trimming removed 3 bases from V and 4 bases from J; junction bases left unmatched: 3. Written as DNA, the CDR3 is TGTGCCAGCAGCGGACGGACTAGCGGGGGAGAGACCCAGTACTTC. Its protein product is CASSGRTSGGETQYF.

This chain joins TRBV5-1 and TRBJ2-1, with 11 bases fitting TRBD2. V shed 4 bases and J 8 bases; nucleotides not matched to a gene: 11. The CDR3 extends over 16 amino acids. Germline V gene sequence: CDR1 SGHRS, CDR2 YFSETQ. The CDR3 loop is CASSPGTSGLGDEQFF. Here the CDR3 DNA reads TGCGCCAGCAGCCCCGGGACTAGCGGCCTGGGCGATGAGCAGTTCTTC.

The CDR3 region has the DNA TGTGCCAGCCAAGGGAGGGGTAGGGACGAGCAGTACTTC. This codes for CASQGRGRDEQYF. This chain links TRBV6-1 with TRBJ2-7; TRBD2 aligns across 7 bases. The CDR3 consists of 13 residues. The germline CDR1 and CDR2 sequences are MNHNS and SASEGT. J gave up 5 bases and V 8 bases, and 9 bases lay outside the gene matches.

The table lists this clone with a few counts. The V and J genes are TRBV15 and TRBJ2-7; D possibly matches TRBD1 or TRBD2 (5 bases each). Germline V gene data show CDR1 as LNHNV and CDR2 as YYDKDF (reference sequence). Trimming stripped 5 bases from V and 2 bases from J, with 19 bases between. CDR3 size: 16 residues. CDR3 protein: CATSSPRVKGAYEQYF. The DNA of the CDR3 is TGTGCCACCAGCTCCCCGCGGGTGAAAGGGGCCTACGAGCAGTACTTC.

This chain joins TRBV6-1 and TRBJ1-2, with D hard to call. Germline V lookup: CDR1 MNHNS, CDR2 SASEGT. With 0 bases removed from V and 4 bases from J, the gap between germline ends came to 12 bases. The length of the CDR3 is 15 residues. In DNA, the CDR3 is TGTGCCAGCAGTGAAGCTGGCACATCTGTCTATGGCTACACCTTC. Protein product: CASSEAGTSVYGYTF.

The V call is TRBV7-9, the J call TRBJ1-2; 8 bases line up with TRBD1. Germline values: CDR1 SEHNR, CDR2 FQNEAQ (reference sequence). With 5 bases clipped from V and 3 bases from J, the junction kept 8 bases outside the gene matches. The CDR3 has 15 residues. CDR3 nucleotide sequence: TGTGCCAGCAGCACCCCCAGGGGGCCGTACTATGGCTACACCTTC. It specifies CASSTPRGPYYGYTF.

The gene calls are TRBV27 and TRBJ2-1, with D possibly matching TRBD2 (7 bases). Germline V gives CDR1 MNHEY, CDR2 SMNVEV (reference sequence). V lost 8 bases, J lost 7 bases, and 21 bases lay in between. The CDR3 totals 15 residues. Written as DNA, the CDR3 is TGTGCCAGCCGGTTATACGGGGGGCTACGGAATGAGCAGTTCTTC. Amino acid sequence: CASRLYGGLRNEQFF.

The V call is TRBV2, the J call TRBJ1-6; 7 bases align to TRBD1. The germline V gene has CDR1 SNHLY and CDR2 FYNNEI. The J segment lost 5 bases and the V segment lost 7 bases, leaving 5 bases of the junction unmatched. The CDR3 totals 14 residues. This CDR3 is CASMYDRDNSPLHF. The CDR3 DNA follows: TGTGCCAGCATGTATGACAGGGATAATTCACCCCTCCACTTT. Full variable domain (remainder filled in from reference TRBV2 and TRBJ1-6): EPEVTQTPSHQVTQMGQEVILRCVPISNHLYFYWYRQILGQKVEFLVSFYNNEISEKSEIFDDQFSVERPDGSNFTLKIRSTKLEDSAMYFCASMYDRDNSPLHFGNGTRLTVT.

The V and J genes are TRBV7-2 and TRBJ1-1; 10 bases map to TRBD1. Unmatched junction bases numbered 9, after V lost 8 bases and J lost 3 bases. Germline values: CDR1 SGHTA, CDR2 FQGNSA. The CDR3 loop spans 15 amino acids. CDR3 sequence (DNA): TGTGCCAGCTCAAACCGACAGGGGGCGGACACTGAAGCTTTCTTT. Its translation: CASSNRQGADTEAFF.

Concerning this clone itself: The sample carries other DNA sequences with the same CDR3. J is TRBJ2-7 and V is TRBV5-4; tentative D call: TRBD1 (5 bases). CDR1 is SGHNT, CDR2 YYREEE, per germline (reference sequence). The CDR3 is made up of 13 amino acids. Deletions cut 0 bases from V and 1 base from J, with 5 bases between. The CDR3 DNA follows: TGTGCCAGCAGCTTGGAGGGGTCCTACGAGCAGTACTTC. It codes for CASSLEGSYEQYF. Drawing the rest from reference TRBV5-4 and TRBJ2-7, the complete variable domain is ETGVTQSPTHLIKTRGQQVTLRCSSQSGHNTVSWYQQALGQGPQFIFQYYREEENGRGNFPPRFSGLQFPNYSSELNVNALELDDSALYLCASSLEGSYEQYFGPGTRLTVT.

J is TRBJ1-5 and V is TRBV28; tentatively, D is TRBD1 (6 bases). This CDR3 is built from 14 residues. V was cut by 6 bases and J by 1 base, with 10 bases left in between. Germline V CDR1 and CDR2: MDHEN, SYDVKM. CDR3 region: CASRRGQSNQPQHF. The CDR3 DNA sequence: TGTGCCAGCAGGCGTGGACAGAGCAATCAGCCCCAGCATTTT.

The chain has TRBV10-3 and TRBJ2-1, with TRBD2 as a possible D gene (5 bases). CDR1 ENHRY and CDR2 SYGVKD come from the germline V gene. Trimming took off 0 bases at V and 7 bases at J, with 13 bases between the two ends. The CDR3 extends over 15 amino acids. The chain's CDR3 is CAISESPREYNEQFF. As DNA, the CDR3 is TGTGCCATCAGTGAGTCGCCGAGGGAGTATAATGAGCAGTTCTTC.

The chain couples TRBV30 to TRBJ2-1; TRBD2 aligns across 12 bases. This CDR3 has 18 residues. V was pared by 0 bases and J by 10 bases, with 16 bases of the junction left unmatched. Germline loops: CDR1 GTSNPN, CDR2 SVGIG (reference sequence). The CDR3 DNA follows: TGTGCCTGGAGTGTAATCGGTCTAGCGGGAGGGCCCAGATACGAGCAGTTCTTC. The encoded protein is CAWSVIGLAGGPRYEQFF.

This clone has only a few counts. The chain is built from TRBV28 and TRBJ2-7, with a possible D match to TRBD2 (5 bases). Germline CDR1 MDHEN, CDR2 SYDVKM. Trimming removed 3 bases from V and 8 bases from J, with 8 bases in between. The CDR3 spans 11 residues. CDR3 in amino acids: CASSFGSQQYF. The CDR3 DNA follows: TGTGCCAGCAGTTTTGGGAGTCAGCAGTACTTC.

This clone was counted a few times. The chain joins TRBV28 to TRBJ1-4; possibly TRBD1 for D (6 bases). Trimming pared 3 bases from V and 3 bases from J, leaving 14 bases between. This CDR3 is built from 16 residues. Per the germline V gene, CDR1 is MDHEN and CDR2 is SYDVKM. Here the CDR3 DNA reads TGTGCCAGCAGTTTGGCGGGGGCAGGGGCTAATGAAAAACTGTTTTTT. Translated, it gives CASSLAGAGANEKLFF.

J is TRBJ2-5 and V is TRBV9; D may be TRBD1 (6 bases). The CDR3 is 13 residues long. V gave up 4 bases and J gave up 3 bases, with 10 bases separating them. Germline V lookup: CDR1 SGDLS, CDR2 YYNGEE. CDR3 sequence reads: CASSRGSEETQYF. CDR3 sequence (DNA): TGTGCCAGCAGCAGGGGGTCGGAAGAGACCCAGTACTTC.

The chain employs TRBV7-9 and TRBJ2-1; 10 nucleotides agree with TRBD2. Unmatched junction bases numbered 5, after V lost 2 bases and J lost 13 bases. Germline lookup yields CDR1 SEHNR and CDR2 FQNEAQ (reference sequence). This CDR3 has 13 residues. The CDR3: CASSLSGLAAQFF. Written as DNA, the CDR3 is TGTGCCAGCAGCTTATCCGGACTAGCGGCACAGTTCTTC. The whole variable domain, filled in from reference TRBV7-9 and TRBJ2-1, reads DTGVSQNPRHKITKRGQNVTFRCDPISEHNRLYWYRQTLGQGPEFLTYFQNEAQLEKSRLLSDRFSAERPKGSFSTLEIQRTEQGDSAMYLCASSLSGLAAQFFGPGTRLTVL.

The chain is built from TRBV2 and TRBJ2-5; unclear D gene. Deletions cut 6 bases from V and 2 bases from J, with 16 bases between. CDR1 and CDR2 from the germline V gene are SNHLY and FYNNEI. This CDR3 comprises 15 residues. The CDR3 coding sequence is TGTGCCAGCAGCCAATTACCACTGTTGCAAGAGACCCAGTACTTC. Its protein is CASSQLPLLQETQYF.

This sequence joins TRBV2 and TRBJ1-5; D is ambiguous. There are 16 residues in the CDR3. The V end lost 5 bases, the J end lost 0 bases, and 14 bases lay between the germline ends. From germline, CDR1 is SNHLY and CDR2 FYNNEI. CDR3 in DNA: TGTGCCAGCAGTTACGATAGACCGACTAGCAATCAGCCCCAGCATTTT. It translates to CASSYDRPTSNQPQHF.